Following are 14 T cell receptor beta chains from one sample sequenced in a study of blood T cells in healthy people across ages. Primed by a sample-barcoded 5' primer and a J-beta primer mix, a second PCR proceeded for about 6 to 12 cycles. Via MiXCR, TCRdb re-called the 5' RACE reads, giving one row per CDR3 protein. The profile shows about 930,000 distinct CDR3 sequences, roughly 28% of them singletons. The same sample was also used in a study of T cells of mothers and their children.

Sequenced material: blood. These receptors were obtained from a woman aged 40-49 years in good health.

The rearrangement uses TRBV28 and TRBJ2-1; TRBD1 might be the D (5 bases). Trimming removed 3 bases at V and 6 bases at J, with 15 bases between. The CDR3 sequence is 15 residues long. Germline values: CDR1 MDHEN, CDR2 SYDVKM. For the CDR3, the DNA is TGTGCCAGCAGTTTTGTCAGGGCTCATTTCAATGAGCAGTTCTTC. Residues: CASSFVRAHFNEQFF.

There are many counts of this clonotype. The CDR3 coding sequence is TGTGCCAGCAGCTTAGATAGTATACCTAACGAGCAGTACTTC. It translates to CASSLDSIPNEQYF. The chain links TRBV7-2 to TRBJ2-7, with no clear D. The germline V gene has CDR1 SGHTA and CDR2 FQGNSA. CDR3 length: 14 amino acids. Trimming removed 1 base at V and 5 bases at J, with 12 bases between.

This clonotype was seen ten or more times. The CDR3 region is CASSLGLAGGQGQETQYF. CDR3 nucleotides: TGCGCCAGCAGCTTGGGACTAGCGGGGGGGCAGGGGCAAGAGACCCAGTACTTC. V usage is TRBV5-1 and J usage is TRBJ2-5; TRBD2 matches at 14 bases. Germline V gene data show CDR1 as SGHRS and CDR2 as YFSETQ. This CDR3 has 18 residues. V was clipped by 0 bases and J by 2 bases; unmatched bases: 6.

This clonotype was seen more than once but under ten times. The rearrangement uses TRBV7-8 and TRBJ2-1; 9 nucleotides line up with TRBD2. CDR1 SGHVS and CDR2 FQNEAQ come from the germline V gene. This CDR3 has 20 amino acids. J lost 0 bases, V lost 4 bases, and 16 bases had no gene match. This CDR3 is CASSYTRVSGGPSSYNEQFF. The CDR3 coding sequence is TGTGCCAGCAGCTACACCCGGGTTAGCGGGGGACCGAGCTCCTACAATGAGCAGTTCTTC.

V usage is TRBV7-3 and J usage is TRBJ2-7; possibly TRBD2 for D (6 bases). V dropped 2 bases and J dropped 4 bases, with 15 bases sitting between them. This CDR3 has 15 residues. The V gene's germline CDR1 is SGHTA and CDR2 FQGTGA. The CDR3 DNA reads TGTGCCAGCAGCTTACTTCCGGGAGAGGTTTACGAGCAGTACTTC. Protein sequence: CASSLLPGEVYEQYF.

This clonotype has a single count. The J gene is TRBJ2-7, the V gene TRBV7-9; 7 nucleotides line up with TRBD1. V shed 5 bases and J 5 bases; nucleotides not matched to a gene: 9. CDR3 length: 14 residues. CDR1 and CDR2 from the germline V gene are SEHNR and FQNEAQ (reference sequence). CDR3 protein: CASSPQGQDHEQYF. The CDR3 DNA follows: TGTGCCAGCAGCCCCCAAGGACAGGATCACGAGCAGTACTTC.

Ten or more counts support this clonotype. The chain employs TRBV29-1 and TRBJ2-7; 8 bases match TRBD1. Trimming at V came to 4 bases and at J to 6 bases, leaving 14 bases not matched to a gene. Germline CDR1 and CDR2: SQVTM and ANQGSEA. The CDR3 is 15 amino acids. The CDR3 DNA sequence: TGCAGCGTTGTACCATTGGGGACAGGTCGCGGCGAGCAGTACTTC. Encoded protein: CSVVPLGTGRGEQYF.

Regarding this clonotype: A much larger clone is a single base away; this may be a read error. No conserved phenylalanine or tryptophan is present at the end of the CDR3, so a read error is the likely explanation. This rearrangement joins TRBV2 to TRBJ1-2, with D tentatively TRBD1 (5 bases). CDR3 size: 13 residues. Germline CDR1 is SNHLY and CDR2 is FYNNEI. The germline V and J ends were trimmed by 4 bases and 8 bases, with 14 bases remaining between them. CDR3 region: CASSAPPGGGYTL. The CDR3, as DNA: TGTGCCAGCAGTGCACCACCGGGGGGAGGCTACACCTTG.

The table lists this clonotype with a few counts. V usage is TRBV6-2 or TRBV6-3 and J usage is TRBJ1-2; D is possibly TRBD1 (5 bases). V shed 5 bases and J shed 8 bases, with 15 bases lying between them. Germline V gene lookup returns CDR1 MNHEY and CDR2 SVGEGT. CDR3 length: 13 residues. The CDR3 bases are TGTGCCAGCAGTCAGGGCCTCAGCGACGGCTACACCTTC. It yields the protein CASSQGLSDGYTF.

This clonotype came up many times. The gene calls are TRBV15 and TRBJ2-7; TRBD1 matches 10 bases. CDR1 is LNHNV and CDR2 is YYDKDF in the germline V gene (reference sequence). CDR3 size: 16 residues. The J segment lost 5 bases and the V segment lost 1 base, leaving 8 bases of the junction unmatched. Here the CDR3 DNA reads TGTGCCACCAGCAGAGTCTTATCCGGGACAGGGGACGAGCAGTACTTC. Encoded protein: CATSRVLSGTGDEQYF.

The CDR3 is CSVEGTGIVHEQYF. CDR3 coding DNA: TGCAGCGTTGAAGGGACAGGGATAGTCCACGAGCAGTACTTC. This rearrangement joins TRBV29-1 to TRBJ2-7; 8 bases match TRBD1. Germline V lookup: CDR1 SQVTM, CDR2 ANQGSEA. The CDR3 has 14 residues. The V gene end was trimmed by 1 base and the J gene end by 5 bases; junction bases not matched to a gene: 7.

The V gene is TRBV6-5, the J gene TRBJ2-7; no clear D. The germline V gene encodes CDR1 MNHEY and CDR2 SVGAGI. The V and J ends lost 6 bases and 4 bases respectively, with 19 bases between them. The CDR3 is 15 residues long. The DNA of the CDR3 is TGTGCCAGCAGGCTCCGGGCCCGGGCCCATTACGAGCAGTACTTC. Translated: CASRLRARAHYEQYF.

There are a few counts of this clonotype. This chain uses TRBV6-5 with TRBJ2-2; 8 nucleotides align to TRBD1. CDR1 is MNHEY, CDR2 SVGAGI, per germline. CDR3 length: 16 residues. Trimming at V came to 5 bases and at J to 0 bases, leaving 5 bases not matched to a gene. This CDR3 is CASSRRTGTNTGELFF. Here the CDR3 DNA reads TGTGCCAGCAGTCGACGGACAGGGACGAACACCGGGGAGCTGTTTTTT.

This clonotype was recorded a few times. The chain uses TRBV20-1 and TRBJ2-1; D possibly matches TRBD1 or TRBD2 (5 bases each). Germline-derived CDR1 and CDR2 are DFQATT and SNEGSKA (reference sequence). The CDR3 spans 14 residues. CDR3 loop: CTARSGDPSNEQFF. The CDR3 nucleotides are TGCACCGCTAGGTCCGGGGACCCCTCCAATGAGCAGTTCTTC.